The 20 T cell receptor beta chains in this list originate from one sample, sequenced in a study of shared clonotypes between healthy human individuals. Assay used: immunoSEQ multiplex PCR; TCRdb lists only in-frame clones, some missing. In the table there are hundreds of thousands of clones, approximately 79% of which are singletons. Material for sequencing was memory CD4+ T cells sorted from blood. Subset: CD45RA-negative fraction. The receptor source for this set is a woman in her 30s in good health.

This clone was found a few times. The chain carries TRBV5-1 and TRBJ2-3; TRBD2 matches at 9 bases. The germline CDR1 and CDR2 sequences are SGHRS and YFSETQ. The CDR3 spans 14 residues. The J segment lost 14 bases and the V segment lost 3 bases, leaving 13 bases of the junction unmatched. CDR3 in DNA: TGCGCCAGCAGCTCAGAGGTAACCGGGACTAGCTGGTATTTT. Protein sequence: CASSSEVTGTSWYF.

This clone was detected only a few times. The gene calls are TRBV15 and TRBJ2-5, with a tentative D call TRBD1 (6 bases). The V gene's germline CDR1 is LNHNV and CDR2 YYDKDF (reference sequence). This CDR3 comprises 15 residues. V lost 5 bases to trimming and J lost 4 bases, with 17 bases between them. The CDR3 coding sequence is TGTGCCACCAGCTCCCACAGGGTTGGGGGAGAGACCCAGTACTTC. This encodes CATSSHRVGGETQYF.

This chain uses TRBV7-6 with TRBJ2-1, with 8 bases lining up with TRBD2. The ends lost 5 bases at V and 2 bases at J; junction bases unmatched: 5. This CDR3 has 15 residues. Germline values: CDR1 SGHVS, CDR2 FNYEAQ. Written as DNA, the CDR3 is TGTGCCAGCAGCCAAGGACTAGCTACCTACAATGAGCAGTTCTTC. Protein product: CASSQGLATYNEQFF.

The chain carries TRBV6-4 and TRBJ1-1; D remains ambiguous. V was cut by 6 bases and J by 0 bases, with 8 bases left in between. The length of the CDR3 is 13 residues. Germline CDR1 MRHNA, CDR2 SNTAGT. Here the CDR3 DNA reads TGTGCCAGCAGCAGGACGGTGAACACTGAAGCTTTCTTT. Its protein is CASSRTVNTEAFF.

V is TRBV5-4 and J is TRBJ2-1; D may match TRBD1 or TRBD2 (5 bases each). This CDR3 comprises 16 residues. Trimming cost V 4 bases and J 1 base, with 15 bases left between them. CDR1 is SGHNT, CDR2 YYREEE, per germline (reference sequence). CDR3 sequence reads: CASSRIYGGSYNEQFF. DNA for the CDR3: TGTGCCAGCAGCAGAATATATGGGGGATCCTACAATGAGCAGTTCTTC.

The chain carries TRBV27 and TRBJ1-5, with D possibly being TRBD1 (5 bases). The V gene's germline CDR1 is MNHEY and CDR2 SMNVEV (reference sequence). V was cut by 5 bases and J by 4 bases, with 15 bases left in between. The CDR3 sequence is 15 residues long. The CDR3 protein is CASSPNGQGNQPQHF. CDR3 in DNA: TGTGCCAGCAGTCCGAACGGACAAGGGAATCAGCCCCAGCATTTT.

In the case of this clone: The same CDR3 arises from other DNA sequences in this sample as well. J is TRBJ1-5 and V is TRBV27; D is unclear. V was trimmed by 6 bases and J by 4 bases, leaving 10 bases between them. CDR1 is MNHEY and CDR2 is SMNVEV in the germline V gene (reference sequence). CDR3 length: 13 amino acids. CDR3 coding DNA: TGTGCCAGCAGCCCCGGGTCAAATCAGCCCCAGCATTTT. Its protein is CASSPGSNQPQHF.

In this sample, this clone turned up once. The chain links TRBV2 to TRBJ2-1; possible D gene TRBD2, 6 bases. There are 14 residues in the CDR3. V was shortened by 9 bases and J by 7 bases, with 19 bases between the two germline ends. Germline V gives CDR1 SNHLY, CDR2 FYNNEI. This CDR3 is CASSPGATWNEQFF. DNA for the CDR3: TGTGCCAGTAGTCCGGGAGCTACGTGGAATGAGCAGTTCTTC. Complete variable domain (other parts from reference TRBV2 and TRBJ2-1): EPEVTQTPSHQVTQMGQEVILRCVPISNHLYFYWYRQILGQKVEFLVSFYNNEISEKSEIFDDQFSVERPDGSNFTLKIRSTKLEDSAMYFCASSPGATWNEQFFGPGTRLTVL.

The chain uses TRBV7-2 and TRBJ1-2, with TRBD1 matching over 8 bases. From germline, CDR1 is SGHTA and CDR2 FQGNSA. The CDR3 totals 15 residues. Trimming removed 1 base from V and 4 bases from J; junction bases left unmatched: 5. CDR3 bases: TGTGCCAGCAGCTTAGGCGGACAGGGACCCTATGGCTACACCTTC. This encodes CASSLGGQGPYGYTF. The whole variable domain, filled in from reference TRBV7-2 and TRBJ1-2, reads GAGVSQSPSNKVTEKGKDVELRCDPISGHTALYWYRQSLGQGLEFLIYFQGNSAPDKSGLPSDRFSAERTGGSVSTLTIQRTQQEDSAVYLCASSLGGQGPYGYTFGSGTRLTVV.

This clone was seen repeatedly, ten times or more. This chain uses TRBV5-1 with TRBJ1-1; the match to TRBD1 covers 10 bases. With 4 bases clipped from V and 5 bases from J, the junction kept 8 bases outside the gene matches. Looked up from germline, CDR1 is SGHRS and CDR2 is YFSETQ. The CDR3 has 15 amino acids. CDR3 sequence: CASSQRQGAATEAFF. The CDR3 nucleotides are TGCGCCAGCAGCCAAAGACAGGGGGCGGCTACTGAAGCTTTCTTT.

With regard to this clone: Other DNA sequences from this sample encode an identical CDR3 as well. The chain couples TRBV9 to TRBJ2-1; 11 nucleotides align to TRBD2. V dropped 3 bases and J dropped 4; count of bases not matched to a gene: 3. Germline V CDR1 and CDR2: SGDLS, YYNGEE. The CDR3 consists of 15 residues. CDR3 in amino acids: CASSATSGAYNEQFF. CDR3 in DNA: TGTGCCAGCAGCGCGACTAGCGGGGCGTACAATGAGCAGTTCTTC. The full variable domain, with the rest looked up from reference TRBV9 and TRBJ2-1, is DSGVTQTPKHLITATGQRVTLRCSPRSGDLSVYWYQQSLDQGLQFLIQYYNGEERAKGNILERFSAQQFPDLHSELNLSSLELGDSALYFCASSATSGAYNEQFFGPGTRLTVL.

This sequence joins TRBV5-1 and TRBJ2-1; D remains unclear. The CDR3 runs to 11 residues. V lost 1 base, J lost 10 bases, and 6 bases lay in between. CDR1 and CDR2 from the germline V gene are SGHRS and YFSETQ. For the CDR3, the DNA is TGCGCCAGCAGCTTGCGGGTCGAGCAGTTCTTC. It encodes CASSLRVEQFF.

The rearrangement uses TRBV7-3 and TRBJ2-2; no definite D call. The CDR3 is 13 amino acids. Between the trimmed V and J ends, which lost 1 base and 7 bases, there was a span of 7 bases. Germline loops: CDR1 SGHTA, CDR2 FQGTGA. Here the CDR3 reads CASSLSGGGELFF. CDR3 nucleotide sequence: TGTGCCAGCAGCTTAAGTGGTGGCGGGGAGCTGTTTTTT. Combining the CDR3 with reference TRBV7-3 and TRBJ2-2 gives the whole variable domain GAGVSQTPSNKVTEKGKYVELRCDPISGHTALYWYRQSLGQGPEFLIYFQGTGAADDSGLPNDRFFAVRPEGSVSTLKIQRTERGDSAVYLCASSLSGGGELFFGEGSRLTVL.

This chain connects TRBV5-1 to TRBJ2-7; D remains unclear. This CDR3 spans 14 amino acids. Trimming pared 4 bases from V and 3 bases from J, leaving 14 bases between. The germline V gene has CDR1 SGHRS and CDR2 YFSETQ. The CDR3 DNA follows: TGCGCCAGCAGCCAAGTCAGCACCGACTACGAGCAGTACTTC. This translates into CASSQVSTDYEQYF.

A note on this clone: The sample contains more than one DNA sequence encoding this CDR3. The V call is TRBV2, the J call TRBJ1-3; maybe TRBD1 (5 bases). V dropped 8 bases and J dropped 1 base, with 12 bases sitting between them. This CDR3 is 14 amino acids long. CDR1 is SNHLY and CDR2 is FYNNEI in the germline V gene. The DNA of the CDR3 is TGTGCCAGCTCAGGGAGGTTGTCTGGAAACACCATATATTTT. It translates to CASSGRLSGNTIYF. Full variable domain (rest looked up from reference TRBV2 and TRBJ1-3): EPEVTQTPSHQVTQMGQEVILRCVPISNHLYFYWYRQILGQKVEFLVSFYNNEISEKSEIFDDQFSVERPDGSNFTLKIRSTKLEDSAMYFCASSGRLSGNTIYFGEGSWLTVV.

V gene TRBV2 combines with J gene TRBJ2-3, with 8 bases matching TRBD2. Trimming at V came to 2 bases and at J to 4 bases, leaving 8 bases not matched to a gene. CDR3 size: 16 residues. CDR1 SNHLY and CDR2 FYNNEI come from the germline V gene. CDR3 loop: CASSEQSSGSADTQYF. The CDR3 DNA reads TGTGCCAGCAGTGAACAGTCTAGCGGGTCGGCAGATACGCAGTATTTT. The variable domain in full, with the rest retrieved from reference TRBV2 and TRBJ2-3, is EPEVTQTPSHQVTQMGQEVILRCVPISNHLYFYWYRQILGQKVEFLVSFYNNEISEKSEIFDDQFSVERPDGSNFTLKIRSTKLEDSAMYFCASSEQSSGSADTQYFGPGTRLTVL.

V is TRBV5-4 and J is TRBJ2-2; 10 bases match TRBD2. Germline V gives CDR1 SGHNT, CDR2 YYREEE (reference sequence). This CDR3 contains 19 residues. The junction had 10 bases not matched to a gene; V was cut back by 1 base and J by 1 base. The CDR3: CASSLFLAGALGNTGELFF. CDR3 coding DNA: TGTGCCAGCAGCTTGTTTCTAGCGGGAGCGCTGGGGAACACCGGGGAGCTGTTTTTT.

This clone appeared a few times. The chain has TRBV28 and TRBJ2-1; D is possibly TRBD1 (6 bases). Germline V gene lookup returns CDR1 MDHEN and CDR2 SYDVKM. The ends were cut back, 5 bases at V and 6 bases at J, with 20 bases in the middle. This CDR3 has 16 residues. The CDR3, as DNA: TGTGCCAGCAGTCCGCAGGGGCGCCCACTCTCCAATGAGCAGTTCTTC. It is translated as CASSPQGRPLSNEQFF. The full variable domain, completed using reference TRBV28 and TRBJ2-1, is DVKVTQSSRYLVKRTGEKVFLECVQDMDHENMFWYRQDPGLGLRLIYFSYDVKMKEKGDIPEGYSVSREKKERFSLILESASTNQTSMYLCASSPQGRPLSNEQFFGPGTRLTVL.

The gene calls are TRBV11-1 and TRBJ2-3; TRBD2 might be the D (6 bases). The CDR3 spans 16 residues. V shed 5 bases and J shed 2 bases, with 17 bases lying between them. In germline, CDR1 is SGHAT, CDR2 FQDESV (reference sequence). CDR3 region: CASSQTSRIITDTQYF. The CDR3 nucleotides are TGTGCCAGCAGCCAGACTAGTAGAATTATCACAGATACGCAGTATTTT. The full variable domain, rest sourced from reference TRBV11-1 and TRBJ2-3, is EAEVAQSPRYKITEKSQAVAFWCDPISGHATLYWYRQILGQGPELLVQFQDESVVDDSQLPKDRFSAERLKGVDSTLKIQPAELGDSAMYLCASSQTSRIITDTQYFGPGTRLTVL.

This chain joins TRBV4-2 and TRBJ2-5, with 7 bases aligning to TRBD2. CDR3 size: 15 residues. Germline assignment: CDR1 LGHNA and CDR2 YNFKEQ. V lost 4 bases to trimming and J lost 4 bases; unmatched junction nucleotides: 9. The CDR3 nucleotides are TGTGCCAGCAGCCCCGCCGGGGCGGGAGTAGAGACCCAGTACTTC. Its protein product is CASSPAGAGVETQYF.